Given below is one T cell receptor beta chain in context. The data stem from a study of technical replicates of blood from a few donors. Profiled with immunoSEQ multiplex PCR; TCRdb holds only in-frame clones, not every one. The sample consists of approximately 81,000 clones, approximately 80% of them appearing once. In germline, CDR1 is SEHNR, CDR2 FQNEAQ (reference sequence). V was cut by 5 bases and J by 1 base, with 18 bases left in between. The CDR3 is 16 residues long. This clonotype was obtained from a human donor in good health. Some clones in this sample may be carry-over from other donors' samples. This rearrangement joins TRBV7-9 to TRBJ2-7, with a weak D call TRBD2 (7 bases). Material: PBMCs. CDR3 amino acids: CASSGRGGSGSYEQYF. In nucleotides, the CDR3 is TGTGCCAGCAGCGGAAGGGGGGGATCGGGGTCCTACGAGCAGTACTTC.